This TCR beta chain was sequenced in a study of technical replicates of blood from several donors. The V end was cut by 2 bases, the J end by 7 bases, with 11 bases between. In germline, CDR1 is MNHEY, CDR2 SVGAGI. There are 13 residues in the CDR3. Method: immunoSEQ multiplex PCR; TCRdb's copy keeps in-frame clones and lacks some. The sample lists under 15,000 clones, approximately 79% seen once, with approximately 14% in the top ten. Sequencing was performed on PBMCs. The chain is built from TRBV6-5 and TRBJ2-5; no definite D call. The TCR originated in a human donor in good health. Written as DNA, the CDR3 is TGTGCCAGCAGTTACGAGAGGCGGCGGACCCAGTACTTC. Its protein is CASSYERRRTQYF.